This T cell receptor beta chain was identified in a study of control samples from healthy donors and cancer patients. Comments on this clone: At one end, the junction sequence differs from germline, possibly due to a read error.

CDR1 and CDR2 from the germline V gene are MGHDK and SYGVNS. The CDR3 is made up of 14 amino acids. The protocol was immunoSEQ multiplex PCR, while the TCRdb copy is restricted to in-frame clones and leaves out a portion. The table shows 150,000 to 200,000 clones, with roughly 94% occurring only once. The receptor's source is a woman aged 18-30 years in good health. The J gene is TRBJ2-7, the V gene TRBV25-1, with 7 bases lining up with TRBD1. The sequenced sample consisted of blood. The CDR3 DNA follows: TGTGCCAGCAATGAACAGGGGCGGATATACGAGCAGTACTTC. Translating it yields CASNEQGRIYEQYF.